This entry lists 9 T cell receptor beta chains sequenced from one sample in a study of blood T cells in healthy people across ages. Using a J-beta primer mix together with a sample-barcoded 5' primer, a second PCR was run for about 6 to 11 cycles. TCRdb re-analysed the 5' RACE reads in MiXCR, keeping a single row per CDR3 protein. Seen here are around 520,000 distinct CDR3 sequences, over 25% observed once, and the top ten hold approximately 4%. Another study also made use of these data, one on T cells of mothers and their children.

The material sequenced was blood. The receptors shown here come from a boy younger than 10 in good health.

The chain joins TRBV28 to TRBJ2-5, with D unresolved. Trimming cost V 5 bases and J 2 bases, with 9 bases left between them. Per the germline V gene, CDR1 is MDHEN and CDR2 is SYDVKM. The CDR3 consists of 13 residues. CDR3 sequence: CASSGLQQETQYF. The CDR3 nucleotides are TGTGCCAGCAGTGGTTTGCAGCAAGAGACCCAGTACTTC.

Comment on this clonotype: This sequence may be a read error, since a much larger clone differs from it by one base. The V gene is TRBV12-3 or TRBV12-4, the J gene TRBJ2-3, with D unclear. CDR3 length: 12 amino acids. Deletions cut 5 bases from V and 6 bases from J, with 9 bases between. Written as DNA, the CDR3 is TGTGCCAGCAGTGTGATGGGGGATACGCAGTATTTT. This codes for CASSVMGDTQYF.

The chain uses TRBV10-3 and TRBJ1-2; no definite D call. The CDR3 covers 15 residues. From germline, CDR1 is ENHRY and CDR2 SYGVKD. Trimming stripped 0 bases from V and 0 bases from J, with 8 bases between. Here the CDR3 DNA reads TGTGCCATCAGTGAGTCAAGCTTACCTAACTATGGCTACACCTTC. Translating gives CAISESSLPNYGYTF.

The chain is built from TRBV24-1 and TRBJ2-5; D ambiguous. The CDR3 runs to 11 residues. From germline, CDR1 is KGHDR and CDR2 SFDVKD. V was clipped by 10 bases and J by 1 base, with 6 bases between them. CDR3 sequence reads: CATGTQETQYF. The DNA for the CDR3 is TGTGCCACAGGAACCCAAGAGACCCAGTACTTC.

The chain is built from TRBV7-9 and TRBJ2-5, with D perhaps being TRBD1 or TRBD2 (6 bases each). The germline V gene has CDR1 SEHNR and CDR2 FQNEAQ (reference sequence). The CDR3 consists of 19 residues. V gave up 5 bases and J gave up 5 bases, with 30 bases separating them. CDR3 in DNA: TGTGCCAGCAGCCCCCACGAACCCCGGAGGGGGAGGTATGGGGAGACCCAGTACTTC. Its translation: CASSPHEPRRGRYGETQYF.

This clonotype was recorded a few times. The chain joins TRBV29-1 to TRBJ2-1; 7 nucleotides match TRBD2. The CDR3 is made up of 14 amino acids. CDR1 and CDR2 from the germline V gene are SQVTM and ANQGSEA. The trim removed 4 bases at V and 7 bases at J, leaving 10 bases unmatched. The CDR3 DNA is TGCAGCGTTGTAGGGGCGGGAGAAACTAATGAGCAGTTCTTC. Residues: CSVVGAGETNEQFF.

This clonotype was picked up many times. The chain joins TRBV9 to TRBJ2-3; D could derive from TRBD1 or TRBD2 (5 bases each). Germline assignment: CDR1 SGDLS and CDR2 YYNGEE. The CDR3 runs to 14 residues. The V gene lost 6 bases and the J gene lost 5 bases, with 16 bases spanning the gap. This chain's CDR3 is CASTPGAGRDTQYF. For the CDR3, the DNA is TGTGCCAGCACCCCCGGGGCTGGACGAGATACGCAGTATTTT.

The rearrangement uses TRBV29-1 and TRBJ2-7; possibly TRBD1 or TRBD2 for D (6 bases each). CDR1 SQVTM and CDR2 ANQGSEA come from the germline V gene. The CDR3 consists of 14 residues. V was clipped by 4 bases and J by 2 bases, with 15 bases between them. CDR3 sequence: CSVVGGQQTYEQYF. DNA for the CDR3: TGCAGCGTTGTCGGGGGACAACAAACCTACGAGCAGTACTTC.

The table lists this clonotype with many counts. This chain connects TRBV9 to TRBJ2-5, with TRBD2 identical over 14 bases. This CDR3 is 15 amino acids long. V trimming: 3 bases; J trimming: 11 bases; junction bases outside the gene matches: 9. CDR1 is SGDLS and CDR2 is YYNGEE in the germline V gene. The CDR3 sequence is CASSAGTSGGREQYF. The DNA of the CDR3 is TGTGCCAGCAGCGCCGGGACTAGCGGGGGCCGGGAGCAGTACTTC. The entire variable domain, with the rest obtained from reference TRBV9 and TRBJ2-5, is as follows: DSGVTQTPKHLITATGQRVTLRCSPRSGDLSVYWYQQSLDQGLQFLIQYYNGEERAKGNILERFSAQQFPDLHSELNLSSLELGDSALYFCASSAGTSGGREQYFGPGTRLLVL.